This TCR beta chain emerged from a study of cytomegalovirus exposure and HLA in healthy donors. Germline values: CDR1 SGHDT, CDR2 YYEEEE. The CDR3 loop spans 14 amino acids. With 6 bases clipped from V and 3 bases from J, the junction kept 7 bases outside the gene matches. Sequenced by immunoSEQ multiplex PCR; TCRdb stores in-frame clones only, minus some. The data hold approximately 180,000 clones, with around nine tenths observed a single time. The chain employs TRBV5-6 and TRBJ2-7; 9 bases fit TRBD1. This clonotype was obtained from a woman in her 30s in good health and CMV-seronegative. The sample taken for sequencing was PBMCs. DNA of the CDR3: TGTGCCAGCACCGCACCGGGACAGGGCTACGAGCAGTACTTC. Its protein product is CASTAPGQGYEQYF.